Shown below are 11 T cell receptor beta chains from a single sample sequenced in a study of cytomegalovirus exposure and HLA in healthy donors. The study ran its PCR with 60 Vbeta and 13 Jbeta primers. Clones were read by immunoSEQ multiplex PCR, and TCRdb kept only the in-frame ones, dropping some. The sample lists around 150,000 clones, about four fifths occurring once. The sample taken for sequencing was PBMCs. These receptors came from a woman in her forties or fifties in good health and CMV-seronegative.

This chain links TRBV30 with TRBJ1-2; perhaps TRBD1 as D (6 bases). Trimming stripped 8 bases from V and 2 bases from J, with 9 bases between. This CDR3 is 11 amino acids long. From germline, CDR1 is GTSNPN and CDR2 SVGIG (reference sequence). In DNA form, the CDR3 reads TGTGCCCTCGACAGGAACTATGGCTACACCTTC. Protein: CALDRNYGYTF.

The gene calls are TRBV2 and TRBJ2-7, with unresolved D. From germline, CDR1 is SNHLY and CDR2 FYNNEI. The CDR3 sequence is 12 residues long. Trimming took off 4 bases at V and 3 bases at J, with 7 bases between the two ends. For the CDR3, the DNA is TGTGCCAGCAGTGTACAACGCTACGAGCAGTACTTC. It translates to CASSVQRYEQYF.

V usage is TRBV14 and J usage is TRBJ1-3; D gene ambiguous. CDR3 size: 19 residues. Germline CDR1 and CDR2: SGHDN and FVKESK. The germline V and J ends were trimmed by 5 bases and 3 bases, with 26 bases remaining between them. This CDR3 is CASSERYGYPGGVGNTIYF. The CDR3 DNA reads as TGTGCCAGCAGCGAAAGGTATGGCTATCCCGGTGGAGTTGGAAACACCATATATTTT.

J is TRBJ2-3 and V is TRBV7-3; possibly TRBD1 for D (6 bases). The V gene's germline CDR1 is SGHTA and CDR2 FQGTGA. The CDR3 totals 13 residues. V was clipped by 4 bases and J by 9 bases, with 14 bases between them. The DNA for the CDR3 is TGTGCCAGCAGCTCTCAGGACAGTAAGACGCAGTATTTT. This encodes CASSSQDSKTQYF.

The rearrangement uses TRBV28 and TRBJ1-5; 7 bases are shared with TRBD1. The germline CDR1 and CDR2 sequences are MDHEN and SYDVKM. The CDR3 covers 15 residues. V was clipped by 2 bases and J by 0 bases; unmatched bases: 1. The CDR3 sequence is CASSLGQVSNQPQHF. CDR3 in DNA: TGTGCCAGCAGTTTAGGACAGGTTAGCAATCAGCCCCAGCATTTT.

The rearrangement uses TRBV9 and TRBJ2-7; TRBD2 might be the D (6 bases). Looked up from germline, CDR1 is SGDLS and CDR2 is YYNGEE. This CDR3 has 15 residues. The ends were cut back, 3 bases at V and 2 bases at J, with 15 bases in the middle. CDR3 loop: CASSGGGDPAYEQYF. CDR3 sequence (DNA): TGTGCCAGCAGCGGTGGAGGGGATCCTGCCTACGAGCAGTACTTC.

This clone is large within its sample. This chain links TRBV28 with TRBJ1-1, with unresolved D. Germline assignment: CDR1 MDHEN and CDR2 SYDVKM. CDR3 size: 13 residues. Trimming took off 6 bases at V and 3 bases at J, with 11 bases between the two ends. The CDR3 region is CASRLPVDTEAFF. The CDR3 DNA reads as TGTGCCAGCAGGTTACCGGTGGACACTGAAGCTTTCTTT.

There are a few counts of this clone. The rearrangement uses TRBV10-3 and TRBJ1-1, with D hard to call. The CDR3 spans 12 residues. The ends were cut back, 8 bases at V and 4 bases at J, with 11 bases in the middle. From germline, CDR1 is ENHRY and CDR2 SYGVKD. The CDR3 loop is CAIVGESTEAFF. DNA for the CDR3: TGTGCCATCGTCGGGGAAAGCACTGAAGCTTTCTTT.

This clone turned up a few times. In DNA, the CDR3 is TGTGCCAGCAGCAACCGAGGGACTAGCGGGGGGCATCCCATCTCCTACGAGCAGTACTTC. It yields the protein CASSNRGTSGGHPISYEQYF. V gene TRBV21-1 combines with J gene TRBJ2-7; the D call of TRBD2 is as the table states it, not checked on the DNA. TRBV21-1 is flagged as a pseudogene. This CDR3 region has 20 residues.

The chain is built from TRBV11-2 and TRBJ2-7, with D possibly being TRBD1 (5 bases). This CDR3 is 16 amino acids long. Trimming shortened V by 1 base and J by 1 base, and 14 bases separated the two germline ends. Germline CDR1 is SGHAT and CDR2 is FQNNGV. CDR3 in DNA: TGTGCCAGCAGCTTAGGTCCAGGGTCTTATTCCTACGAGCAGTACTTC. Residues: CASSLGPGSYSYEQYF.

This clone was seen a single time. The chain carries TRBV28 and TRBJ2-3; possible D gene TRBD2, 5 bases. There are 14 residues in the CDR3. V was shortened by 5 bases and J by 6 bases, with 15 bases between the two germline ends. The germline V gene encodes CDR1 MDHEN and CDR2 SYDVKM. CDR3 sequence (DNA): TGTGCCAGCAGTCGCCGGACTCCCGCGGATACGCAGTATTTT. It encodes CASSRRTPADTQYF.